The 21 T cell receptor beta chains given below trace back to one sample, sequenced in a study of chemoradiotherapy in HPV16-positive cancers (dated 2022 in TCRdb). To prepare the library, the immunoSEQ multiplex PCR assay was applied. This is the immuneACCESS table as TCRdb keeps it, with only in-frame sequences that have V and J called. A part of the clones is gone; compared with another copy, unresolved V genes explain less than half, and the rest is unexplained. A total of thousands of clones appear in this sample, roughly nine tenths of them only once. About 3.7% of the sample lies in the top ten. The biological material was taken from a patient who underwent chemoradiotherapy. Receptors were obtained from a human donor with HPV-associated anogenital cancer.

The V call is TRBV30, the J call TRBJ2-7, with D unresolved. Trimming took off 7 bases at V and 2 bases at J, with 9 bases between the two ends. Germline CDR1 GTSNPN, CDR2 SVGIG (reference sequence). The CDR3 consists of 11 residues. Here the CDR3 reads CAYKTTYEQYF. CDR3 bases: TGTGCCTACAAGACAACCTACGAGCAGTACTTC.

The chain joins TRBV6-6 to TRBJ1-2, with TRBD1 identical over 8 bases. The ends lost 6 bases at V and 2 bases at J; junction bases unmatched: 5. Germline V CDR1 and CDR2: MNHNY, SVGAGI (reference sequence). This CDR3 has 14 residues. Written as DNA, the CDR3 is TGTGCCAGCAGCCAGACAGGGGAAAACTATGGCTACACCTTC. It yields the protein CASSQTGENYGYTF.

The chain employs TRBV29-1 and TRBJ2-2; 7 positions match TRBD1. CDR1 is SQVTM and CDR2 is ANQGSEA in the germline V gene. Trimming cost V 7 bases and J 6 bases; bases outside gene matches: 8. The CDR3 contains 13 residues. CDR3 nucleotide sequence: TGCAGCGCCGAAACTACAGGGGCCGGGGAGCTGTTTTTT. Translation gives CSAETTGAGELFF.

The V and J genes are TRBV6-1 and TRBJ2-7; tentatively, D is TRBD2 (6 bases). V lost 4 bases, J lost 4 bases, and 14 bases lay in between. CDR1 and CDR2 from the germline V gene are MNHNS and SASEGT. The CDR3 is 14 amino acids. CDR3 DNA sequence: TGTGCCAGCAGTGGCCCTGGGACTTGGTACGAGCAGTACTTC. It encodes CASSGPGTWYEQYF.

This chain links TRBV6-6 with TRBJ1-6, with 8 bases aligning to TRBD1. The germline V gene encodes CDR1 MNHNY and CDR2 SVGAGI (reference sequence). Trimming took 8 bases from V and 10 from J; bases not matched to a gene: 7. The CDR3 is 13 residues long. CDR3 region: CASLQGGGSPLHF. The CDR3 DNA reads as TGTGCCAGCCTACAGGGGGGTGGGTCACCCCTCCACTTT.

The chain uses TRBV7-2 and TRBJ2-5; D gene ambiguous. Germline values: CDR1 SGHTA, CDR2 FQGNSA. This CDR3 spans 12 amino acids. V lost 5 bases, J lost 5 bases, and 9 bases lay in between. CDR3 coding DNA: TGTGCCAGCAGCACCGACCGGGAGACCCAGTACTTC. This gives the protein CASSTDRETQYF.

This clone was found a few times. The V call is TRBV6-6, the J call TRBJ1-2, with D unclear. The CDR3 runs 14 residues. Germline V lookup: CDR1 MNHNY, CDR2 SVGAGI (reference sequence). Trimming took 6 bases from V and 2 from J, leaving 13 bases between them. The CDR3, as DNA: TGTGCCAGCAGGACGTCCGGACGGAACTATGGCTACACCTTC. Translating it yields CASRTSGRNYGYTF.

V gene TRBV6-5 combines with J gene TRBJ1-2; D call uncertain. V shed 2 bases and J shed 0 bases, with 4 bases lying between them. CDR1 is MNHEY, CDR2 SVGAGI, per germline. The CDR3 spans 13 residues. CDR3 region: CASSYGPNYGYTF. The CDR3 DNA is TGTGCCAGCAGTTACGGGCCTAACTATGGCTACACCTTC.

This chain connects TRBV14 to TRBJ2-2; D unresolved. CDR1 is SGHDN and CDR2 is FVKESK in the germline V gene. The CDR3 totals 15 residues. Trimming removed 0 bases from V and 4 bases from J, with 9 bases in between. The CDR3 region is CASSQDLVFTGELFF. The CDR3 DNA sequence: TGTGCCAGCAGCCAAGATCTTGTGTTCACCGGGGAGCTGTTTTTT.

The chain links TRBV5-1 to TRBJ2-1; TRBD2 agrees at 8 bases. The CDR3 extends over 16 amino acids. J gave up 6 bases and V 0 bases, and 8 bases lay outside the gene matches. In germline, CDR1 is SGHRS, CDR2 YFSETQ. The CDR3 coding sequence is TGCGCCAGCAGCTTGGTTTCCAGCGGGGGTTCCAATGAGCAGTTCTTC. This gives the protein CASSLVSSGGSNEQFF.

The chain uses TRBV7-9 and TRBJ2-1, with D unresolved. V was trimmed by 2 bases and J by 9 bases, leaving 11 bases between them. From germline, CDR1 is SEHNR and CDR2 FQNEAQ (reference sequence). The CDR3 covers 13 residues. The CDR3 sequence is CASSLSGNSEQFF. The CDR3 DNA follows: TGTGCCAGCAGCTTATCTGGGAATAGTGAGCAGTTCTTC.

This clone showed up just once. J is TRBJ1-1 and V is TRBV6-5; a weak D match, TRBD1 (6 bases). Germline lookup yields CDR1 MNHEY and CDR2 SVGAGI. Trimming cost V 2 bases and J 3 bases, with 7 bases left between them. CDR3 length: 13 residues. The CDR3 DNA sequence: TGTGCCAGCAGTTACCCAGGGGACACTGAAGCTTTCTTT. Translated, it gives CASSYPGDTEAFF.

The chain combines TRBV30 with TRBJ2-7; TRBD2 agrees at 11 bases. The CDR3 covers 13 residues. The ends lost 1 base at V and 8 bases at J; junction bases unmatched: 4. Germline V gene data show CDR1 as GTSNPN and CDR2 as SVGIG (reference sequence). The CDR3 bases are TGTGCCTGGAGTGCCCTAGCGGGGGGCAAGCAGTACTTC. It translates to CAWSALAGGKQYF.

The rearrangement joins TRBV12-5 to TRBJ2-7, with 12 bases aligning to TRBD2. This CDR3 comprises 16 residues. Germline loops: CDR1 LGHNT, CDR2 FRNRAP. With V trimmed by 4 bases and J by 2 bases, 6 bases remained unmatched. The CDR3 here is CASGSSLAGGPYEQYF. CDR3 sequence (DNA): TGTGCTAGTGGTTCCTCCCTAGCGGGAGGGCCCTACGAGCAGTACTTC.

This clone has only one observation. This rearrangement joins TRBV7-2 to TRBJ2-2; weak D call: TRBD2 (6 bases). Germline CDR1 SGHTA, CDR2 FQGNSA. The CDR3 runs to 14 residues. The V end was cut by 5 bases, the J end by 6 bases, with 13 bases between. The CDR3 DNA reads TGTGCCAGCAGCGGCCAGACTAGTTCCGGGGAGCTGTTTTTT. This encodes CASSGQTSSGELFF.

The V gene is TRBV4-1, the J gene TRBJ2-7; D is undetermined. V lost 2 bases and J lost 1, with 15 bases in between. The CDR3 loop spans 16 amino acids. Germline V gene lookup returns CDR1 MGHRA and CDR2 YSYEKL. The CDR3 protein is CASSQLPVGRSYEQYF. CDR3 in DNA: TGCGCCAGCAGCCAACTCCCGGTAGGTAGGTCCTACGAGCAGTACTTC.

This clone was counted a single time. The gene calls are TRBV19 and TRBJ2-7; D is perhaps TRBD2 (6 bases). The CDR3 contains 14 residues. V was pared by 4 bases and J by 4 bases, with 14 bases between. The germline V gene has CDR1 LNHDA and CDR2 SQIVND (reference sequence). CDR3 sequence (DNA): TGTGCCAGTAGTACCGCAGGTGGGGGGTACGAGCAGTACTTC. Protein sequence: CASSTAGGGYEQYF.

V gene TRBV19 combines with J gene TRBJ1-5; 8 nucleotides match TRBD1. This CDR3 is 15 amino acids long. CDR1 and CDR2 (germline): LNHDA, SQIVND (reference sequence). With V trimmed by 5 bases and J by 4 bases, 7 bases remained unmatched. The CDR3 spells CASSGVQGGNQPQHF. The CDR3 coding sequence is TGTGCCAGTAGTGGAGTACAGGGGGGTAATCAGCCCCAGCATTTT.

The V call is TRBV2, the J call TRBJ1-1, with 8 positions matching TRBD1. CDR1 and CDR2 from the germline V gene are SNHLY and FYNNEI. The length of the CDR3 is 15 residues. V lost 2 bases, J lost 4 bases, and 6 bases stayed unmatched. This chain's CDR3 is CASSESPGTGTEAFF. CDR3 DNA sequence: TGTGCCAGCAGTGAATCCCCAGGGACAGGCACTGAAGCTTTCTTT.

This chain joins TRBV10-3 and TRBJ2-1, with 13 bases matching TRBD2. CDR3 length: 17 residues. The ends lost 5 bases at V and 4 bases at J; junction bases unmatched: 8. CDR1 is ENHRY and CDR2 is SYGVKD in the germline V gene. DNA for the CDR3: TGTGCCATCAGTTACTCCGGGACTAGCGGGGTGTACAATGAGCAGTTCTTC. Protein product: CAISYSGTSGVYNEQFF.

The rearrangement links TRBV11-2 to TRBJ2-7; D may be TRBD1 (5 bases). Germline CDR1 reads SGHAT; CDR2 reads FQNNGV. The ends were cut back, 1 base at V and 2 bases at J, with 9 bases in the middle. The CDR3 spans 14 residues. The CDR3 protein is CASSLGGRTYEQYF. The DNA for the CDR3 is TGTGCCAGCAGCTTAGGGGGCAGAACCTACGAGCAGTACTTC.